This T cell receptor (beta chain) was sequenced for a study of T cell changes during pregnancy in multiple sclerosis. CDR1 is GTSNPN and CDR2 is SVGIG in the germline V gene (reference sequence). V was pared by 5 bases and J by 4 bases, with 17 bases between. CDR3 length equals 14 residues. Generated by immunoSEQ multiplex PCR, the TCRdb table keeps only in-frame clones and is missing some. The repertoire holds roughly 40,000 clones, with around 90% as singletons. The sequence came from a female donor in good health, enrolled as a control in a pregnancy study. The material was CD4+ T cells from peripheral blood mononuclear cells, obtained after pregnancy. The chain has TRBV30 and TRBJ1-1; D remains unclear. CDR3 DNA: TGTGCCTGGGATATCGGGGTAGCGGGCACTGAAGCTTTCTTT. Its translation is CAWDIGVAGTEAFF.